The 2 T cell receptor beta chains given below trace back to one sample, sequenced in a study of response to subunit inactivated influenza vaccine. TCRdb fed the RT-PCR reads into MiXCR, producing one record per CDR3 protein. The table shows 300,000 to 350,000 distinct CDR3 sequences, with approximately 21% occurring only once. The sequencing used PBMCs from blood, collected less than 22 months after vaccination. These receptors were obtained from a man aged 45 to 70 who received an inactivated influenza vaccine.

V and J are TRBV29-1 and TRBJ2-5; the D call may be TRBD1 or TRBD2 (5 bases each). This CDR3 contains 14 residues. Per the germline V gene, CDR1 is SQVTM and CDR2 is ANQGSEA. V was cut by 6 bases and J by 0 bases, with 14 bases left in between. CDR3 residues: CSVSGTAYQETQYF. The CDR3 bases are TGCAGCGTCTCCGGGACGGCGTACCAAGAGACCCAGTACTTC.

This clonotype turned up a few times. The chain uses TRBV15 and TRBJ2-5; D remains ambiguous. Deletions cut 0 bases from V and 4 bases from J, with 9 bases between. The V gene's germline CDR1 is LNHNV and CDR2 YYDKDF (reference sequence). The CDR3 covers 14 residues. The CDR3 DNA reads TGTGCCACCAGCAGAGAAGGGTTAGGAGAGACCCAGTACTTC. Encoded protein: CATSREGLGETQYF.